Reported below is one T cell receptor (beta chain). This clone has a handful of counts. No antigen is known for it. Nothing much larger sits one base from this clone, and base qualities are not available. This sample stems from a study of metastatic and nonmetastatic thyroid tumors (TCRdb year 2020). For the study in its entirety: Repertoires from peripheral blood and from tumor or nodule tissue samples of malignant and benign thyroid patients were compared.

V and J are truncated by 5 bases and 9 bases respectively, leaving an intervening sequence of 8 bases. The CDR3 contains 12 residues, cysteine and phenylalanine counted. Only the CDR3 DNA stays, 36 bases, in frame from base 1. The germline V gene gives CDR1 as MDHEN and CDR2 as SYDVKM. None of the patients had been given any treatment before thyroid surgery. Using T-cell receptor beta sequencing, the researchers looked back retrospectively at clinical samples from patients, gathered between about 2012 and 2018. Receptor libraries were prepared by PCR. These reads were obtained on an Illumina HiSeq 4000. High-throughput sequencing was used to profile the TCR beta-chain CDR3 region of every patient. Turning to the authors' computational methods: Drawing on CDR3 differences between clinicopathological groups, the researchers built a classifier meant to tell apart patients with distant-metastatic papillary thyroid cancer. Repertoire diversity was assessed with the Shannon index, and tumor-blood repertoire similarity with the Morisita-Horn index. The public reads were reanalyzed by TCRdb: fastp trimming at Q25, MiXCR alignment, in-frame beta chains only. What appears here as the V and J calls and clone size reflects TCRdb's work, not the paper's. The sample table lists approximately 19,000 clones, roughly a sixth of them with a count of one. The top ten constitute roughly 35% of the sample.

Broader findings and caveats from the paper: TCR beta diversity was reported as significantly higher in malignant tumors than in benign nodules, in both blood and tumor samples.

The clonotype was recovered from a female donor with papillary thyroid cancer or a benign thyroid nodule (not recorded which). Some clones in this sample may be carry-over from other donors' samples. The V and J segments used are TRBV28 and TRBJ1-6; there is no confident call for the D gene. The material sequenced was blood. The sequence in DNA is TGTGCCAGCAGTCTCGGGCGTTCACCCCTCCACTTT. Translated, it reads CASSLGRSPLHF. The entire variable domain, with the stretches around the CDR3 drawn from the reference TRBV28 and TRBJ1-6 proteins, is DVKVTQSSRYLVKRTGEKVFLECVQDMDHENMFWYRQDPGLGLRLIYFSYDVKMKEKGDIPEGYSVSREKKERFSLILESASTNQTSMYLCASSLGRSPLHFGNGTRLTVT.